This entry lists 25 T cell receptor beta chains sequenced from one sample in a study of somatic mutations in cytotoxic T cells in rheumatoid arthritis. Profiled with immunoSEQ multiplex PCR; TCRdb holds only in-frame clones, not every one. The sample includes 10,000 to 13,000 clones, 70% to 75% of them seen just once. Sequencing was done on a sample of CD8+ T cells sorted from blood. Receptors were obtained from an adult with rheumatoid arthritis.

The chain recombines TRBV4-1 with TRBJ2-3; no clear D. The ends were cut back, 4 bases at V and 4 bases at J, with 12 bases in the middle. Germline CDR1 MGHRA, CDR2 YSYEKL. The CDR3 consists of 14 residues. The CDR3 DNA is TGCGCCAGCAGCCCCTCCCGGGCCTCAGATACGCAGTATTTT. Its translation: CASSPSRASDTQYF.

V is TRBV19 and J is TRBJ1-2; D gene unclear. Germline assignment: CDR1 LNHDA and CDR2 SQIVND (reference sequence). This CDR3 is 15 amino acids long. Deletions cut 3 bases from V and 5 bases from J, with 16 bases between. The CDR3 sequence is CASSIGRTTSYGYTF. CDR3 bases: TGTGCCAGTAGTATCGGGCGGACTACCTCATATGGCTACACCTTC.

The rearrangement links TRBV4-3 to TRBJ1-5, with unresolved D. CDR3 length equals 14 residues. Germline lookup yields CDR1 LGHNA and CDR2 YSLEER. The V gene lost 0 bases and the J gene lost 6 bases, with 9 bases spanning the gap. The CDR3: CASSQDRLGQPQHF. Here the CDR3 DNA reads TGCGCCAGCAGCCAAGATAGACTGGGTCAGCCCCAGCATTTT.

CDR3 DNA: TGTGCCAGCTCCCCTAACTGGCCGGAGAGCTATGGCTACACCTTC. This codes for CASSPNWPESYGYTF. The V gene is TRBV6-4, the J gene TRBJ1-2, with D unclear. The CDR3 covers 15 residues. The germline gives CDR1 MRHNA, CDR2 SNTAGT. Trimming stripped 8 bases from V and 4 bases from J, with 20 bases between.

The V and J genes are TRBV18 and TRBJ2-1, with D tentatively TRBD1 (6 bases). This CDR3 is 15 amino acids long. Germline V gene data show CDR1 as KGHSH and CDR2 as LQKENI. V was cut by 6 bases and J by 9 bases, with 21 bases left in between. The CDR3: CASSRTNDRSGEQFF. The CDR3 coding sequence is TGTGCCAGCTCGCGAACAAATGACAGGTCTGGTGAGCAGTTCTTC. The whole variable domain, filled in from reference TRBV18 and TRBJ2-1, reads NAGVMQNPRHLVRRRGQEARLRCSPMKGHSHVYWYRQLPEEGLKFMVYLQKENIIDESGMPKERFSAEFPKEGPSILRIQQVVRGDSAAYFCASSRTNDRSGEQFFGPGTRLTVL.

The CDR3 here is CASSSGQGSSYEQYF. The CDR3 DNA reads as TGTGCCAGCAGTAGCGGACAGGGCTCTTCCTACGAGCAGTACTTC. This chain joins TRBV28 and TRBJ2-7; 8 bases match TRBD1. The CDR3 loop spans 15 amino acids. J lost 1 base, V lost 5 bases, and 7 bases had no gene match. The V gene's germline CDR1 is MDHEN and CDR2 SYDVKM.

This chain links TRBV7-9 with TRBJ2-1; D gene unclear. The V and J ends lost 6 bases and 4 bases respectively, with 10 bases between them. The germline gives CDR1 SEHNR, CDR2 FQNEAQ (reference sequence). CDR3 length: 13 amino acids. CDR3 in DNA: TGTGCCAGCAGACCAGACATATACAATGAGCAGTTCTTC. This codes for CASRPDIYNEQFF.

This clone was detected only a few times. The CDR3 reads CASSIPPTGTPYGYTF. DNA for the CDR3: TGTGCCAGTAGTATCCCTCCGACGGGAACCCCCTATGGCTACACCTTC. The V gene is TRBV19, the J gene TRBJ1-2, with D unresolved. The CDR3 length is 16 residues. Germline V lookup: CDR1 LNHDA, CDR2 SQIVND (reference sequence). The germline V and J ends were trimmed by 3 bases and 4 bases, with 18 bases remaining between them.

V usage is TRBV2 and J usage is TRBJ2-6; D gene unclear. The CDR3 loop spans 13 amino acids. Germline lookup yields CDR1 SNHLY and CDR2 FYNNEI. Trimming removed 8 bases at V and 4 bases at J, with 9 bases between. The DNA of the CDR3 is TGTGCCAGCTCTTACCTGGGGGCCAACGTCCTGACTTTC. Translated: CASSYLGANVLTF.

This rearrangement joins TRBV10-3 to TRBJ2-7; D unclear. Trimming left V 8 bases short and J 7 bases short, with 9 bases between. The CDR3 spans 10 residues. The germline CDR1 and CDR2 sequences are ENHRY and SYGVKD. CDR3 protein: CAIGVGEQYF. The CDR3 coding sequence is TGTGCCATCGGGGTAGGGGAGCAGTACTTC.

This clone has just a few counts. Written as DNA, the CDR3 is TGTGCCAGCAGCTCCATCTCCGGGACAGACTACAATGAGCAGTTCTTC. As protein: CASSSISGTDYNEQFF. The V and J genes are TRBV7-6 and TRBJ2-1, with TRBD1 matching 7 bases. Unmatched junction bases numbered 9, after V lost 4 bases and J lost 3 bases. This CDR3 region has 16 residues. Germline V gene sequence: CDR1 SGHVS, CDR2 FNYEAQ.

This clone was seen a few times. The chain combines TRBV28 with TRBJ1-5; 7 bases are a match to TRBD1. This CDR3 has 19 amino acids. Germline V CDR1 and CDR2: MDHEN, SYDVKM. Losses at the gene ends were 4 bases for V and 0 bases for J; bases not matched to a gene: 15. CDR3 amino acids: CASSSMTGWGGYSNQPQHF. The CDR3 DNA sequence: TGTGCCAGCAGTTCCATGACAGGGTGGGGGGGTTATAGCAATCAGCCCCAGCATTTT.

The V gene is TRBV4-1, the J gene TRBJ2-7, with 8 bases identical to TRBD2. The CDR3 runs to 16 residues. The germline V gene encodes CDR1 MGHRA and CDR2 YSYEKL. The junction had 6 bases not matched to a gene; V was cut back by 0 bases and J by 2 bases. The DNA of the CDR3 is TGCGCCAGCAGCCAAGACGACGGGGGGGCAACCTACGAGCAGTACTTC. Translation gives CASSQDDGGATYEQYF.

Sample share makes this clone medium-sized. The rearrangement joins TRBV30 to TRBJ2-3, with 8 bases aligning to TRBD1. The CDR3 is 15 amino acids. Per germline, CDR1 GTSNPN and CDR2 SVGIG (reference sequence). The V segment lost 3 bases and the J segment 2 bases; nucleotides outside the gene matches: 7. The CDR3 protein is CAWRAGTGDTDTQYF. CDR3 coding DNA: TGTGCCTGGAGGGCGGGGACAGGAGACACAGATACGCAGTATTTT.

This chain links TRBV7-2 with TRBJ2-2; D may be TRBD1 (5 bases). Germline CDR1 and CDR2: SGHTA and FQGNSA. V was pared by 1 base and J by 0 bases, with 9 bases between. This CDR3 is 16 amino acids long. CDR3 DNA: TGTGCCAGCAGCTTAGGTTGGGGCGCGAACACCGGGGAGCTGTTTTTT. Translating gives CASSLGWGANTGELFF.

This clone was picked up a small number of times. This sequence joins TRBV7-8 and TRBJ1-5; 9 bases are a match to TRBD1. Germline CDR1 SGHVS, CDR2 FQNEAQ. The CDR3 has 20 residues. With 1 base clipped from V and 6 bases from J, the junction kept 19 bases outside the gene matches. As DNA, the CDR3 is TGTGCCAGCAGCTTAGAGGTGATTGACAGGGGGGCGAGTGGGTCTCAGCCCCAGCATTTT. Translated, it gives CASSLEVIDRGASGSQPQHF. Together with reference TRBV7-8 and TRBJ1-5, the CDR3 gives the full variable domain: GAGVSQSPRYKVAKRGQDVALRCDPISGHVSLFWYQQALGQGPEFLTYFQNEAQLDKSGLPSDRFFAERPEGSVSTLKIQRTQQEDSAVYLCASSLEVIDRGASGSQPQHFGDGTRLSIL.

J is TRBJ1-4 and V is TRBV7-8; TRBD1 agrees at 8 bases. The CDR3 length is 16 residues. The V gene end was trimmed by 0 bases and the J gene end by 4 bases; junction bases not matched to a gene: 4. CDR1 and CDR2 (germline): SGHVS, FQNEAQ. The CDR3 coding sequence is TGTGCCAGCAGCTTAGCTGAGACAGGGGATAATGAAAAACTGTTTTTT. Protein sequence: CASSLAETGDNEKLFF. Using reference TRBV7-8 and TRBJ1-4 for the parts outside the CDR3, the full variable domain is GAGVSQSPRYKVAKRGQDVALRCDPISGHVSLFWYQQALGQGPEFLTYFQNEAQLDKSGLPSDRFFAERPEGSVSTLKIQRTQQEDSAVYLCASSLAETGDNEKLFFGSGTQLSVL.

The chain recombines TRBV6-5 with TRBJ1-5; D remains ambiguous. The CDR3 loop spans 13 amino acids. The germline V gene encodes CDR1 MNHEY and CDR2 SVGAGI. Trimming pared 4 bases from V and 6 bases from J, leaving 10 bases between. The CDR3 region has the DNA TGTGCCAGCAGTTCCCTCCCGACTCAGCCCCAGCATTTT. Amino acids: CASSSLPTQPQHF.

The chain has TRBV7-8 and TRBJ2-7; 9 nucleotides match TRBD1. CDR1 and CDR2 from the germline V gene are SGHVS and FQNEAQ. The CDR3 is made up of 16 amino acids. The V and J ends lost 6 bases and 7 bases, in that order; junction bases with no gene match: 16. This CDR3 is CASSHLVGTGSHEQYF. DNA for the CDR3: TGTGCCAGCAGTCACCTGGTAGGGACAGGGTCTCATGAGCAGTACTTC.

J is TRBJ2-2 and V is TRBV28; possible D gene TRBD1, 6 bases. CDR3 size: 14 residues. Germline V gene sequence: CDR1 MDHEN, CDR2 SYDVKM. Trimming took off 7 bases at V and 3 bases at J, with 12 bases between the two ends. CDR3 in amino acids: CASTYSGDTGELFF. The CDR3 DNA follows: TGTGCCAGCACCTACTCAGGGGACACCGGGGAGCTGTTTTTT.

V gene TRBV6-5 combines with J gene TRBJ1-1; D may be TRBD1 (5 bases). CDR1 and CDR2 (germline): MNHEY, SVGAGI. The CDR3 consists of 15 residues. V gave up 0 bases and J gave up 2 bases, with 10 bases separating them. CDR3 region: CASSYSKGANTEAFF. CDR3 nucleotide sequence: TGTGCCAGCAGTTACTCGAAAGGGGCTAACACTGAAGCTTTCTTT.

The rearrangement links TRBV4-2 to TRBJ2-5; 12 positions agree with TRBD1. The CDR3 contains 16 residues. After removal of 0 bases from V and 4 bases from J, the junction contained 3 bases not matched to a gene. Germline lookup yields CDR1 LGHNA and CDR2 YNFKEQ. CDR3 bases: TGTGCCAGCAGCCAAGATAGGGGACAGGGGGCAGAGACCCAGTACTTC. It yields the protein CASSQDRGQGAETQYF.

The chain recombines TRBV9 with TRBJ1-2; D is unclear. The CDR3 spans 15 residues. Trimming took 0 bases from V and 3 from J, leaving 12 bases between them. The germline V gene encodes CDR1 SGDLS and CDR2 YYNGEE. The CDR3 is CASSVVTSWHYGYTF. The CDR3 nucleotides are TGTGCCAGCAGCGTAGTGACGAGTTGGCACTATGGCTACACCTTC.

The chain joins TRBV2 to TRBJ2-3; TRBD1 matches at 8 bases. The CDR3 has 14 residues. V dropped 7 bases and J dropped 0; count of bases not matched to a gene: 3. CDR1 is SNHLY and CDR2 is FYNNEI in the germline V gene. In DNA, the CDR3 is TGTGCCAGCAACGACAGGGGAAGCACAGATACGCAGTATTTT. Encoded protein: CASNDRGSTDTQYF. The full variable domain, its missing parts supplied by reference TRBV2 and TRBJ2-3, is EPEVTQTPSHQVTQMGQEVILRCVPISNHLYFYWYRQILGQKVEFLVSFYNNEISEKSEIFDDQFSVERPDGSNFTLKIRSTKLEDSAMYFCASNDRGSTDTQYFGPGTRLTVL.

The gene calls are TRBV27 and TRBJ2-3, with a possible D match to TRBD1 (6 bases). The CDR3 sequence is 15 residues long. V dropped 3 bases and J dropped 1 base, with 11 bases sitting between them. Germline values: CDR1 MNHEY, CDR2 SMNVEV (reference sequence). The CDR3 bases are TGTGCCAGCAGTTTGGTGGGGGCCCGCACAGATACGCAGTATTTT. This gives the protein CASSLVGARTDTQYF.